This T cell receptor (beta chain) was found in a study of T cell responses to AZD1222 COVID-19 vaccine. TCRdb keeps only in-frame clones here, not all; method: immunoSEQ multiplex PCR. The data show more than 95,000 clones, roughly 89% seen once. V was shortened by 7 bases and J by 7 bases, with 12 bases between the two germline ends. The CDR3 has 12 residues. CDR1 and CDR2 from the germline V gene are KGHDR and SFDVKD. On this clone: The target antigen is unknown.

Study-level findings and limits: The repertoires were collected only after the peak T cell response. Researchers report vaccine-associated CD4 TCRs spanning spike, with dominance at 160-218 and 743-854. Close to half of all spike-specific TCRs reportedly target regions of the variants that are unmutated. Clonal diversity was possibly underestimated, and white British individuals and females predominated among donors.

V usage is TRBV24-1 and J usage is TRBJ1-2; TRBD1 might be the D (6 bases). This specimen consisted of peripheral blood, obtained 28 days after the second AZD1222 dose. The receptor's source is an adult who received the AZD1222 COVID-19 vaccine. Here the CDR3 DNA reads TGTGCCACCAGCCAACAGGGTTCTGGCTACACCTTC. Protein: CATSQQGSGYTF.